This TCR beta chain was sequenced for a study of technical replicates of blood from a handful of donors. This clone was detected a few times. Data came from immunoSEQ multiplex PCR; TCRdb stores just in-frame clones and leaves some out. The sample carries 60,000 to 95,000 clones, around 91% recorded once. CDR1 and CDR2 (germline): SNHLY, FYNNEI. The trim removed 7 bases at V and 0 bases at J, leaving 5 bases unmatched. The CDR3 totals 14 residues. Specimen: T cells isolated from PBMCs. The receptor's source is a human donor in good health. Some clones in this sample may be carry-over from other donors' samples. The chain uses TRBV2 and TRBJ1-1, with 7 bases identical to TRBD1. This CDR3 is CASTWGQLNTEAFF. In nucleotides, the CDR3 is TGTGCCAGCACTTGGGGACAGCTGAACACTGAAGCTTTCTTT.